This entry lists 28 T cell receptor beta chains sequenced from one sample in a study of T cell changes during pregnancy in multiple sclerosis. Clones were sequenced by immunoSEQ multiplex PCR, and TCRdb holds only the in-frame ones, with some missing. The data contain about 97,000 clones, approximately 90% of them singletons. Source: peripheral blood, taken in the second trimester of pregnancy. The receptors come from a female donor in good health, enrolled as a control in a pregnancy study.

V gene TRBV19 combines with J gene TRBJ2-1; 9 nucleotides agree with TRBD1. There are 15 residues in the CDR3. CDR1 is LNHDA and CDR2 is SQIVND in the germline V gene (reference sequence). Losses at the gene ends were 5 bases for V and 3 bases for J; bases not matched to a gene: 5. The CDR3 loop is CASSARTGDYNEQFF. CDR3 coding DNA: TGTGCCAGTAGTGCACGGACAGGGGACTACAATGAGCAGTTCTTC.

The genes are TRBV28 and TRBJ1-2; 7 nucleotides match TRBD1. The CDR3 spans 13 residues. Per germline, CDR1 MDHEN and CDR2 SYDVKM. V lost 7 bases and J lost 2; bases outside the gene matches: 4. CDR3 in DNA: TGTGCCAGCAAGGAGGGGGCCAACTATGGCTACACCTTC. Amino acid sequence: CASKEGANYGYTF.

The CDR3 coding sequence is TGTGCCAGCAGCGAAAGGGCCCTCGGACAGGGCCTCTATGGCTACACCTTC. Its translation is CASSERALGQGLYGYTF. The chain joins TRBV21-1 to TRBJ1-2; the table names TRBD1, a call not compared with the DNA. TRBV21-1 is tagged as a pseudogene. The CDR3 totals 17 residues.

V usage is TRBV10-3 and J usage is TRBJ1-1, with D tentatively TRBD1 (5 bases). This CDR3 comprises 13 residues. V lost 7 bases, J lost 1 base, and 10 bases lay in between. CDR1 and CDR2 (germline): ENHRY, SYGVKD. The CDR3 loop reads CAINPDRNTEAFF. The DNA of the CDR3 is TGTGCCATCAACCCCGACAGGAACACTGAAGCTTTCTTT.

The chain couples TRBV10-3 to TRBJ2-1; 12 nucleotides match TRBD2. The CDR3 is 15 residues long. V trimming: 10 bases; J trimming: 6 bases; junction bases outside the gene matches: 10. Looked up from germline, CDR1 is ENHRY and CDR2 is SYGVKD. DNA of the CDR3: TGTGCCACCAAACCTAGCGGGGGGGCCGGCAATGAGCAGTTCTTC. This codes for CATKPSGGAGNEQFF.

The gene calls are TRBV6-1 and TRBJ1-2, with D tentatively TRBD1 (5 bases). Deletions cut 8 bases from V and 4 bases from J, with 17 bases between. The CDR3 is 14 amino acids. The germline V gene encodes CDR1 MNHNS and CDR2 SASEGT. CDR3 loop: CASGGDSLAYGYTF. In nucleotides, the CDR3 is TGTGCCAGCGGGGGGGATTCACTGGCCTATGGCTACACCTTC.

The chain combines TRBV18 with TRBJ2-1; 7 positions match TRBD2. Germline V gene sequence: CDR1 KGHSH, CDR2 LQKENI. V was clipped by 3 bases and J by 7 bases; unmatched bases: 9. The CDR3 has 15 amino acids. The CDR3 nucleotides read TGTGCCAGCTCACCGAGTGGCGGGAGTCGTAATGAGCAGTTCTTC. It translates to CASSPSGGSRNEQFF.

The table lists this clone with a few counts. The DNA of the CDR3 is TGTGCCAGCATTCCCGGGGGACTCAGGAACACTGAAGCTTTCTTT. Translated: CASIPGGLRNTEAFF. The chain is built from TRBV6-5 and TRBJ1-1, with a weak D call TRBD1 (5 bases). V was shortened by 7 bases and J by 1 base, with 16 bases between the two germline ends. Per the germline V gene, CDR1 is MNHEY and CDR2 is SVGAGI. The CDR3 loop spans 15 amino acids.

This clone was observed once. This chain links TRBV7-2 with TRBJ2-4; 7 bases match TRBD2. This CDR3 comprises 14 residues. Germline V gene lookup returns CDR1 SGHTA and CDR2 FQGNSA. Germline trimming cut 1 base from V and 9 bases from J; bases unmatched to any gene: 6. The CDR3 bases are TGTGCCAGCAGCTTAGGAGGCGGGGAGGGCATTCAGTACTTC. Protein: CASSLGGGEGIQYF. Full variable domain (remainder filled in from reference TRBV7-2 and TRBJ2-4): GAGVSQSPSNKVTEKGKDVELRCDPISGHTALYWYRQSLGQGLEFLIYFQGNSAPDKSGLPSDRFSAERTGGSVSTLTIQRTQQEDSAVYLCASSLGGGEGIQYFGAGTRLSVL.

V gene TRBV7-8 combines with J gene TRBJ2-3; D perhaps matches TRBD2 (7 bases). This CDR3 region has 18 residues. Germline V gene data show CDR1 as SGHVS and CDR2 as FQNEAQ. Trimming took 5 bases from V and 4 from J, leaving 25 bases between them. The chain's CDR3 is CASSPRGGGGPLADTQYF. As DNA, the CDR3 is TGTGCCAGCAGCCCTAGGGGGGGCGGCGGCCCTCTGGCAGATACGCAGTATTTT.

The genes are TRBV6-5 and TRBJ2-5, with D unclear. Germline CDR1 reads MNHEY; CDR2 reads SVGAGI. The V end lost 6 bases, the J end lost 5 bases, and 13 bases lay between the germline ends. This CDR3 region has 13 residues. The CDR3 sequence is CASSARQRETQYF. In DNA, the CDR3 is TGTGCCAGCAGCGCGAGGCAACGTGAGACCCAGTACTTC.

V gene TRBV14 combines with J gene TRBJ2-1, with TRBD2 matching 10 bases. The trim removed 2 bases at V and 0 bases at J, leaving 10 bases unmatched. Germline V gives CDR1 SGHDN, CDR2 FVKESK. The CDR3 runs to 19 residues. In nucleotides, the CDR3 is TGTGCCAGCAGCCAATCCAGCGGGAGGGTAGGTAACTCCTACAATGAGCAGTTCTTC. Its protein is CASSQSSGRVGNSYNEQFF.

This rearrangement joins TRBV6-5 to TRBJ1-2; 8 positions match TRBD1. Germline V gives CDR1 MNHEY, CDR2 SVGAGI. The junction had 12 bases not matched to a gene; V was cut back by 10 bases and J by 2 bases. The CDR3 has 15 residues. CDR3 sequence: CAIRKTGDGNYGYTF. DNA for the CDR3: TGTGCCATCCGTAAGACAGGGGATGGCAACTATGGCTACACCTTC.

The J gene is TRBJ1-2, the V gene TRBV28; the D is unclear. This CDR3 is built from 12 residues. Germline CDR1 MDHEN, CDR2 SYDVKM. V lost 8 bases to trimming and J lost 5 bases, with 12 bases between them. The CDR3 nucleotides are TGTGCCAGCTGTGGTTCGGAGTATGGCTACACCTTC. It specifies CASCGSEYGYTF.

The CDR3 coding sequence is TGTGCCAGTCGTGCCCCCTCTACAGGGGAAGGCAACGAGCAGTACTTC. Its translation is CASRAPSTGEGNEQYF. The chain recombines TRBV28 with TRBJ2-7, with 7 bases that match TRBD1. Germline V lookup: CDR1 MDHEN, CDR2 SYDVKM. Germline trimming cut 9 bases from V and 5 bases from J; bases unmatched to any gene: 19. This CDR3 comprises 16 residues.

The chain joins TRBV7-2 to TRBJ2-3; possibly TRBD2 for D (6 bases). Trimming stripped 6 bases from V and 10 bases from J, with 26 bases between. The germline V gene has CDR1 SGHTA and CDR2 FQGNSA. This CDR3 is 16 amino acids long. CDR3 loop: CASSISGRQSRIAQYF. CDR3 bases: TGTGCCAGCAGTATTAGCGGTAGACAGTCAAGGATCGCGCAGTATTTT.

This rearrangement joins TRBV19 to TRBJ1-3; TRBD1 matches 8 bases. The V segment lost 3 bases and the J segment 4 bases; nucleotides outside the gene matches: 8. Germline loops: CDR1 LNHDA, CDR2 SQIVND (reference sequence). The CDR3 is made up of 16 amino acids. CDR3 amino acids: CASSMGNRGGGNTIYF. The CDR3 region has the DNA TGTGCCAGTAGTATGGGAAACAGGGGGGGCGGAAACACCATATATTTT. The full variable domain, completed using reference TRBV19 and TRBJ1-3, is DGGITQSPKYLFRKEGQNVTLSCEQNLNHDAMYWYRQDPGQGLRLIYYSQIVNDFQKGDIAEGYSVSREKKESFPLTVTSAQKNPTAFYLCASSMGNRGGGNTIYFGEGSWLTVV.

A word on this clone: Within the sample, other DNA sequences also encode this same CDR3. The chain links TRBV18 to TRBJ1-2; 7 bases agree with TRBD1. Germline CDR1 reads KGHSH; CDR2 reads LQKENI. The CDR3 is 13 residues long. V shed 4 bases and J 5 bases; nucleotides not matched to a gene: 4. The CDR3 loop is CASSLDRDYGYTF. CDR3 sequence (DNA): TGTGCCAGCTCACTCGACAGGGATTATGGCTACACCTTC.

This sequence joins TRBV9 and TRBJ1-2; perhaps TRBD1 as D (5 bases). This CDR3 has 14 residues. Looked up from germline, CDR1 is SGDLS and CDR2 is YYNGEE. The V end was cut by 0 bases, the J end by 1 base, with 7 bases between. As DNA, the CDR3 is TGTGCCAGCAGCGTAGCAGGGATTAACTATGGCTACACCTTC. Translation: CASSVAGINYGYTF.

The chain has TRBV5-5 and TRBJ2-5; D unclear. V lost 1 base and J 5 bases, leaving 9 bases between the germline ends. This CDR3 is built from 13 residues. CDR1 is SGHKS, CDR2 YYEKEE, per germline (reference sequence). CDR3: CASSLSIGETQYF. The CDR3 nucleotides read TGTGCCAGCAGCTTGTCCATCGGGGAGACCCAGTACTTC.

J is TRBJ2-1 and V is TRBV7-2; 8 nucleotides align to TRBD1. The germline V gene has CDR1 SGHTA and CDR2 FQGNSA. V lost 1 base, J lost 7 bases, and 12 bases stayed unmatched. This CDR3 has 17 amino acids. Here the CDR3 reads CASSLGGRGQFGNEQFF. The CDR3 DNA sequence: TGTGCCAGCAGCTTAGGTGGCAGGGGGCAATTTGGGAATGAGCAGTTCTTC. The entire variable domain, with the rest obtained from reference TRBV7-2 and TRBJ2-1, is as follows: GAGVSQSPSNKVTEKGKDVELRCDPISGHTALYWYRQSLGQGLEFLIYFQGNSAPDKSGLPSDRFSAERTGGSVSTLTIQRTQQEDSAVYLCASSLGGRGQFGNEQFFGPGTRLTVL.

CDR3 sequence (DNA): TGTGCCAGCAGTGAAATAATGGGCAGGGATGAAAAACTGTTTTTT. Its protein product is CASSEIMGRDEKLFF. The rearrangement joins TRBV2 to TRBJ1-4, with D maybe TRBD1 (5 bases). V lost 2 bases and J 6 bases, leaving 13 bases between the germline ends. This CDR3 contains 15 residues. CDR1 is SNHLY, CDR2 FYNNEI, per germline.

The chain joins TRBV7-2 to TRBJ2-7; possible D gene TRBD2, 5 bases. The CDR3 loop spans 14 amino acids. The germline V gene has CDR1 SGHTA and CDR2 FQGNSA. The ends were cut back, 3 bases at V and 4 bases at J, with 13 bases in the middle. In DNA form, the CDR3 reads TGTGCCAGCAGCTTTAACTACGTAGCGTACGAGCAGTACTTC. Its translation: CASSFNYVAYEQYF.

V usage is TRBV4-1 and J usage is TRBJ2-1; a possible D gene is TRBD2 (5 bases). Trimming took off 0 bases at V and 2 bases at J, with 20 bases between the two ends. Germline CDR1 MGHRA, CDR2 YSYEKL. The CDR3 is made up of 19 amino acids. Here the CDR3 reads CASSQDRKGGLVAYNEQFF. DNA for the CDR3: TGCGCCAGCAGCCAAGATAGGAAGGGCGGACTGGTCGCCTACAATGAGCAGTTCTTC.

The genes are TRBV7-9 and TRBJ2-7; D is unclear. The CDR3 sequence is 14 residues long. V was cut by 0 bases and J by 2 bases, with 8 bases left in between. The germline V gene encodes CDR1 SEHNR and CDR2 FQNEAQ (reference sequence). CDR3 amino acids: CASSLAVATYEQYF. The CDR3 bases are TGTGCCAGCAGCTTAGCCGTAGCCACCTACGAGCAGTACTTC.

This clone is a singleton in its sample. V usage is TRBV5-1 and J usage is TRBJ2-2; 12 bases are shared with TRBD2. Germline V CDR1 and CDR2: SGHRS, YFSETQ. The V segment lost 4 bases and the J segment 7 bases; nucleotides outside the gene matches: 5. The CDR3 runs to 15 residues. The CDR3: CASSHGLAGIGELFF. CDR3 bases: TGCGCCAGCAGCCACGGACTAGCGGGGATCGGGGAGCTGTTTTTT. Together with reference TRBV5-1 and TRBJ2-2, the CDR3 gives the full variable domain: KAGVTQTPRYLIKTRGQQVTLSCSPISGHRSVSWYQQTPGQGLQFLFEYFSETQRNKGNFPGRFSGRQFSNSRSEMNVSTLELGDSALYLCASSHGLAGIGELFFGEGSRLTVL.

V and J are TRBV7-9 and TRBJ2-1; D not certain. Trimming removed 1 base from V and 0 bases from J, with 10 bases in between. The CDR3 covers 16 residues. From germline, CDR1 is SEHNR and CDR2 FQNEAQ (reference sequence). The CDR3 DNA reads TGTGCCAGCAGCTTAGTAGGCTACAGCTCCTACAATGAGCAGTTCTTC. It yields the protein CASSLVGYSSYNEQFF.

J is TRBJ1-4 and V is TRBV7-2, with 8 bases lining up with TRBD1. The CDR3 is 15 residues long. Germline V gene lookup returns CDR1 SGHTA and CDR2 FQGNSA. V was pared by 3 bases and J by 4 bases, with 4 bases of the junction left unmatched. The DNA for the CDR3 is TGTGCCAGCAGCTTGACAGGGGTGATTAATGAAAAACTGTTTTTT. Encoded protein: CASSLTGVINEKLFF. The full variable domain, in which reference TRBV7-2 and TRBJ1-4 provide the parts outside the CDR3, is GAGVSQSPSNKVTEKGKDVELRCDPISGHTALYWYRQSLGQGLEFLIYFQGNSAPDKSGLPSDRFSAERTGGSVSTLTIQRTQQEDSAVYLCASSLTGVINEKLFFGSGTQLSVL.